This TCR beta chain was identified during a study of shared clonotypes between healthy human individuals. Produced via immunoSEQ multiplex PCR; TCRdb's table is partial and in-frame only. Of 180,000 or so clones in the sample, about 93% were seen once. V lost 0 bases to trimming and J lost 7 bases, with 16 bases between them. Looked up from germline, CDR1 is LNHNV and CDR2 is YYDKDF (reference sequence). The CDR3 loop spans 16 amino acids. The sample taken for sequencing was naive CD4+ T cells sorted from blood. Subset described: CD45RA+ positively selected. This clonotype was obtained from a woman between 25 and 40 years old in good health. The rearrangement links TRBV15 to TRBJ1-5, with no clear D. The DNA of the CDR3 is TGTGCCACCAGCAGAGATCCGACTGCAGGTTGGCAGCCCCAGCATTTT. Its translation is CATSRDPTAGWQPQHF.